The 29 T cell receptor beta chains listed next were all sequenced from one sample in a study of Graves' ophthalmopathy and Graves' hyperthyroidism. RNA transcripts yielded amplified TCR beta CDR3 regions. Following a first-round RT-PCR that used HTBI primers, a second-round multiplex PCR was carried out. A single record per CDR3 protein comes from TCRdb applying MiXCR to the multiplex PCR reads. The sample records 400,000 or so distinct CDR3 sequences, roughly 14% being singletons. Sequenced sample: peripheral blood. These receptors were collected from a woman aged 18-30 years with stable Graves' hyperthyroidism.

This clonotype occurred many times. The chain has TRBV6-2 or TRBV6-3 and TRBJ1-2; 10 nucleotides line up with TRBD1. This CDR3 contains 14 residues. The ends lost 5 bases at V and 4 bases at J; junction bases unmatched: 4. Germline assignment: CDR1 MNHEY and CDR2 SVGEGT. CDR3 in DNA: TGTGCCAGCAGTAGACAGGGGGCCGCCTATGGCTACACCTTC. Translated: CASSRQGAAYGYTF.

This clonotype has a count of ten or more. This rearrangement joins TRBV20-1 to TRBJ1-3; no definite D call. Germline V gene data show CDR1 as DFQATT and CDR2 as SNEGSKA (reference sequence). This CDR3 region has 14 residues. V lost 5 bases to trimming and J lost 0 bases, with 11 bases between them. The CDR3 sequence: CSAEPAHSGNTIYF. As DNA, the CDR3 is TGCAGTGCTGAACCGGCCCACTCTGGAAACACCATATATTTT.

This clonotype was seen at least ten times. The genes are TRBV18 and TRBJ2-2, with no clear D. There are 15 residues in the CDR3. V was shortened by 2 bases and J by 6 bases, with 13 bases between the two germline ends. CDR1 KGHSH and CDR2 LQKENI come from the germline V gene. The CDR3 loop is CASSPITDRAGELFF. CDR3 sequence (DNA): TGTGCCAGCTCACCAATCACCGATCGGGCCGGGGAGCTGTTTTTT.

This clonotype appeared many times. The rearrangement links TRBV12-3 or TRBV12-4 to TRBJ1-1; 8 bases are a match to TRBD1. This CDR3 region has 15 residues. The ends lost 6 bases at V and 1 base at J; junction bases unmatched: 7. CDR3 DNA: TGTGCCAGCAGGCCGGACAGGGTAGCGAACACTGAAGCTTTCTTT. This gives the protein CASRPDRVANTEAFF.

The V and J genes are TRBV12-5 and TRBJ2-5, with a tentative D call TRBD1 (6 bases). CDR1 is LGHNT and CDR2 is FRNRAP in the germline V gene. V was cut by 0 bases and J by 2 bases, with 10 bases left in between. This CDR3 region has 15 residues. In DNA form, the CDR3 reads TGTGCTAGTGGTTTGGTAACGACAGGACAAGAGACCCAGTACTTC. It yields the protein CASGLVTTGQETQYF.

In this sample, this clonotype turned up many times. This rearrangement joins TRBV27 to TRBJ1-1; D gene ambiguous. The CDR3 contains 14 residues. V shed 6 bases and J shed 1 base, with 12 bases lying between them. From germline, CDR1 is MNHEY and CDR2 SMNVEV (reference sequence). This CDR3 reads CASRNFGRNTEAFF. The CDR3 nucleotides read TGTGCCAGCAGAAATTTTGGTCGGAACACTGAAGCTTTCTTT.

This clonotype was picked up a small number of times. The chain combines TRBV6-5 with TRBJ2-7; D is perhaps TRBD1 (7 bases). Germline V gene sequence: CDR1 MNHEY, CDR2 SVGAGI. V lost 2 bases to trimming and J lost 1 base, with 18 bases between them. The CDR3 consists of 17 residues. The DNA of the CDR3 is TGTGCCAGCAGTTACGGTGCGGGACAGCTTATTTCCTACGAGCAGTACTTC. Translating it yields CASSYGAGQLISYEQYF.

This clonotype was counted ten times or more. The genes are TRBV29-1 and TRBJ2-7; D might be TRBD1 or TRBD2, each matching 5 bases. The V end lost 4 bases, the J end lost 4 bases, and 14 bases lay between the germline ends. Looked up from germline, CDR1 is SQVTM and CDR2 is ANQGSEA. This CDR3 is 13 amino acids long. The CDR3 DNA reads as TGCAGCGTTGGAGGGGACGACTGGTACGAGCAGTACTTC. Amino acid sequence: CSVGGDDWYEQYF.

V usage is TRBV24-1 and J usage is TRBJ2-5; tentative D call: TRBD1 (6 bases). The CDR3 is 14 amino acids. Germline CDR1 KGHDR, CDR2 SFDVKD. Trimming left V 5 bases short and J 5 bases short, with 14 bases between. CDR3 DNA sequence: TGTGCCACCAGTGCGGGGACATTGGACGAGACCCAGTACTTC. This encodes CATSAGTLDETQYF.

This clonotype was counted ten times or more. The rearrangement joins TRBV6-2 or TRBV6-3 to TRBJ2-7; unclear D gene. Germline loops: CDR1 MNHEY, CDR2 SVGEGT. Between the trimmed V and J ends, which lost 2 bases and 5 bases, there was a span of 10 bases. The CDR3 covers 13 residues. As DNA, the CDR3 is TGTGCCAGCAGTTACAGGGCGGAGCACGAGCAGTACTTC. Amino acid sequence: CASSYRAEHEQYF.

This clonotype was counted ten times or more. This rearrangement joins TRBV24-1 to TRBJ1-5; TRBD1 is a possible D gene (6 bases). Trimming stripped 4 bases from V and 9 bases from J, with 18 bases between. The CDR3 runs 15 residues. CDR1 is KGHDR and CDR2 is SFDVKD in the germline V gene. CDR3 loop: CATSDPRGGSGPQHF. The DNA of the CDR3 is TGTGCCACCAGTGACCCTCGGGGGGGCAGCGGGCCCCAGCATTTT.

The table lists this clonotype with many counts. This chain joins TRBV4-1 and TRBJ2-7; D tentatively fits TRBD1 or TRBD2 (5 bases each). Trimming cost V 1 base and J 6 bases, with 13 bases left between them. This CDR3 comprises 14 residues. Per germline, CDR1 MGHRA and CDR2 YSYEKL. The CDR3 DNA is TGCGCCAGCAGCCAAGTACTCCCTGGGGGCGAGCAGTACTTC. It is translated as CASSQVLPGGEQYF.

This clonotype was counted ten times or more. The chain employs TRBV24-1 and TRBJ2-5; D is ambiguous. V was trimmed by 0 bases and J by 7 bases, leaving 5 bases between them. Germline V gene sequence: CDR1 KGHDR, CDR2 SFDVKD. This CDR3 is 12 amino acids long. The CDR3 DNA follows: TGTGCCACCAGTGATTTGACGGCGACCCAGTACTTC. Residues: CATSDLTATQYF.

In this sample, this clonotype turned up many times. This chain connects TRBV24-1 to TRBJ2-7, with D maybe TRBD2 (6 bases). V was pared by 2 bases and J by 5 bases, with 12 bases between. The germline V gene has CDR1 KGHDR and CDR2 SFDVKD. This CDR3 has 14 amino acids. CDR3 in amino acids: CATSDSGGEHEQYF. Here the CDR3 DNA reads TGTGCCACCAGTGATTCAGGAGGGGAACACGAGCAGTACTTC.

This clonotype occurred many times. V and J are TRBV3-1 and TRBJ1-1; D gene ambiguous. The CDR3 has 13 residues. From germline, CDR1 is LGHDT and CDR2 YNNKEL (reference sequence). Deletions cut 5 bases from V and 4 bases from J, with 11 bases between. CDR3 residues: CASSTYEGTEAFF. As DNA, the CDR3 is TGTGCCAGCAGCACTTACGAGGGCACTGAAGCTTTCTTT.

This clonotype has at least ten counts. Here the CDR3 DNA reads TGTGCCAGCAGACCATATGAAGAGACCCAGTACTTC. Its translation is CASRPYEETQYF. J is TRBJ2-5 and V is TRBV2; D uncertain. The V end lost 6 bases, the J end lost 3 bases, and 8 bases lay between the germline ends. CDR3 length: 12 residues. CDR1 and CDR2 from the germline V gene are SNHLY and FYNNEI.

This clonotype was seen repeatedly, ten times or more. The chain links TRBV7-3 to TRBJ1-1; D gene unclear. In germline, CDR1 is SGHTA, CDR2 FQGTGA. The CDR3 length is 13 residues. Trimming stripped 5 bases from V and 1 base from J, with 8 bases between. The CDR3 region has the DNA TGTGCCAGCAGCGTTGACCCGAACACTGAAGCTTTCTTT. Translating gives CASSVDPNTEAFF. Using reference TRBV7-3 and TRBJ1-1 for the parts outside the CDR3, the full variable domain is GAGVSQTPSNKVTEKGKYVELRCDPISGHTALYWYRQSLGQGPEFLIYFQGTGAADDSGLPNDRFFAVRPEGSVSTLKIQRTERGDSAVYLCASSVDPNTEAFFGQGTRLTVV.

In this sample, this clonotype turned up many times. This chain links TRBV28 with TRBJ1-1; 11 nucleotides align to TRBD1. Trimming took 0 bases from V and 7 from J; bases not matched to a gene: 4. Germline loops: CDR1 MDHEN, CDR2 SYDVKM. The CDR3 is 15 amino acids. Here the CDR3 DNA reads TGTGCCAGCAGTTTATGGTGGACAGGGGGCCATGAAGCTTTCTTT. Protein product: CASSLWWTGGHEAFF.

This clonotype has a count of ten or more. J is TRBJ2-5 and V is TRBV2, with 11 bases fitting TRBD2. This CDR3 contains 15 residues. CDR1 and CDR2 (germline): SNHLY, FYNNEI. Trimming at V came to 4 bases and at J to 5 bases, leaving 6 bases not matched to a gene. The CDR3 DNA reads as TGTGCCAGCAGTGCTCAACTAGCGGGGGTCGAGACCCAGTACTTC. As protein: CASSAQLAGVETQYF.

The chain carries TRBV7-2 and TRBJ1-5; D ambiguous. The CDR3 spans 13 residues. CDR1 is SGHTA, CDR2 FQGNSA, per germline. V was shortened by 4 bases and J by 5 bases, with 9 bases between the two germline ends. The chain's CDR3 is CASSSGRDQPQHF. The CDR3 DNA sequence: TGTGCCAGCAGCTCCGGGCGTGATCAGCCCCAGCATTTT.

The rearrangement links TRBV12-3 or TRBV12-4 to TRBJ2-7, with 9 bases lining up with TRBD1. This CDR3 is 13 amino acids long. V gave up 7 bases and J gave up 5 bases; unmatched junction bases: 6. This CDR3 is CASTWDREDEQYF. In DNA form, the CDR3 reads TGTGCCAGCACCTGGGACAGGGAGGACGAGCAGTACTTC.

This clonotype was observed many times. This chain connects TRBV6-5 to TRBJ2-5; D is unclear. Trimming removed 2 bases at V and 2 bases at J, with 9 bases between. CDR3 length equals 14 residues. Germline loops: CDR1 MNHEY, CDR2 SVGAGI. The CDR3 sequence: CASSYGVLQETQYF. CDR3 DNA sequence: TGTGCCAGCAGTTACGGGGTTTTACAAGAGACCCAGTACTTC.

The chain links TRBV11-3 to TRBJ1-2; D is undetermined. V was cut by 6 bases and J by 3 bases, with 14 bases left in between. The length of the CDR3 is 14 residues. From germline, CDR1 is SGHNT and CDR2 YENEEA. The CDR3 DNA is TGTGCCAGCAGACTAGACGGCAGCCACTATGGCTACACCTTC. It is translated as CASRLDGSHYGYTF.

In its sample, this clonotype was seen many times. In DNA, the CDR3 is TGTGCCAGCATGAAGGGTAGGGATTCACCCCTCCACTTT. Translated, it gives CASMKGRDSPLHF. The V and J genes are TRBV2 and TRBJ1-6; D not certain. Trimming left V 7 bases short and J 8 bases short, with 12 bases between. This CDR3 spans 13 amino acids. CDR1 and CDR2 (germline): SNHLY, FYNNEI.

Note on this clonotype: Likely a read error: the CDR3 ends without its conserved phenylalanine or tryptophan. V and J are TRBV5-1 and TRBJ1-2; D uncertain. There are 16 residues in the CDR3. The V gene lost 0 bases and the J gene lost 6 bases, with 18 bases spanning the gap. Germline V gene data show CDR1 as SGHRS and CDR2 as YFSETQ. CDR3 DNA: TGCGCCAGCAGCTTGGGAGGTGCCGATTCTATGGATGGCTACACCTTG. This translates into CASSLGGADSMDGYTL.

This clonotype was recorded at least ten times. The chain links TRBV12-3 or TRBV12-4 to TRBJ2-7; TRBD1 matches at 9 bases. The CDR3 is 12 residues long. Trimming cost V 5 bases and J 5 bases; bases outside gene matches: 1. The CDR3 DNA is TGTGCCAGCAGTGACAGGGGGAACGAGCAGTACTTC. Amino acids: CASSDRGNEQYF.

This clonotype was recorded at least ten times. The V gene is TRBV7-2, the J gene TRBJ1-3, with D unresolved. V lost 0 bases and J lost 4, with 10 bases in between. This CDR3 has 15 residues. Per the germline V gene, CDR1 is SGHTA and CDR2 is FQGNSA. CDR3 region: CASSLATTGGNTIYF. In nucleotides, the CDR3 is TGTGCCAGCAGCTTAGCTACGACGGGAGGAAACACCATATATTTT. Combining the CDR3 with reference TRBV7-2 and TRBJ1-3 gives the whole variable domain GAGVSQSPSNKVTEKGKDVELRCDPISGHTALYWYRQSLGQGLEFLIYFQGNSAPDKSGLPSDRFSAERTGGSVSTLTIQRTQQEDSAVYLCASSLATTGGNTIYFGEGSWLTVV.

This chain links TRBV13 with TRBJ2-2, with a tentative D call TRBD2 (5 bases). Trimming stripped 3 bases from V and 0 bases from J, with 8 bases between. The CDR3 runs 15 residues. From germline, CDR1 is PRHDT and CDR2 FYEKMQ (reference sequence). CDR3 sequence reads: CASSLGVPNTGELFF. For the CDR3, the DNA is TGTGCCAGCAGCTTGGGAGTTCCGAACACCGGGGAGCTGTTTTTT.

In its sample, this clonotype was seen many times. The rearrangement joins TRBV12-5 to TRBJ2-4; the match to TRBD1 covers 7 bases. Germline V gene data show CDR1 as LGHNT and CDR2 as FRNRAP. The CDR3 is 14 amino acids. J lost 5 bases, V lost 1 base, and 2 bases had no gene match. The CDR3 is CASGLGQGENIQYF. The CDR3 DNA sequence: TGTGCTAGTGGTTTGGGGCAGGGGGAAAACATTCAGTACTTC.